One and the same sample provided the 27 T cell receptor beta chains below, sequenced in a study of cytomegalovirus exposure and HLA in healthy donors (dated by TCRdb to the late 2010s). Libraries came from the immunoSEQ multiplex PCR assay. TCRdb carries this immuneACCESS record with in-frame sequences only. Its versions omit some clonotypes, under half of them owing to an unresolved V gene in the studies checked, with the rest unexplained. Recorded for this sample are about 360,000 clones; approximately 90% of them occurred a single time. The ten largest make up 0.83% of the sample. The sample comprised PBMCs. Every receptor here comes from a young woman in good health and CMV-seronegative.

V gene TRBV6-6 combines with J gene TRBJ1-2; D might be TRBD1 (5 bases). The germline V gene has CDR1 MNHNY and CDR2 SVGAGI (reference sequence). The length of the CDR3 is 12 residues. CDR3 residues: CAIGGVGYGYTF. In DNA form, the CDR3 reads TGTGCGATCGGGGGGGTTGGCTATGGCTACACCTTC.

This clone was seen just once. The chain combines TRBV30 with TRBJ2-3, with D unclear. V lost 0 bases, J lost 0 bases, and 7 bases lay in between. Germline V lookup: CDR1 GTSNPN, CDR2 SVGIG (reference sequence). The CDR3 spans 14 residues. In nucleotides, the CDR3 is TGTGCCTGGAGTGTAGCCGGGAGCACAGATACGCAGTATTTT. Its translation: CAWSVAGSTDTQYF.

As regards this clone: The junction shows a germline mismatch at one end, possibly a read error. V is TRBV19 and J is TRBJ2-4, with TRBD2 matching over 7 bases. The length of the CDR3 is 11 residues. CDR1 is LNHDA, CDR2 SQIVND, per germline (reference sequence). Written as DNA, the CDR3 is TGTGCCACATCCTACCGGGACTATGTACACTTC. Translated: CATSYRDYVHF.

V is TRBV6-1 and J is TRBJ1-1; no clear D. The germline V gene encodes CDR1 MNHNS and CDR2 SASEGT. This CDR3 region has 15 residues. Trimming shortened V by 2 bases and J by 1 base, and 11 bases separated the two germline ends. CDR3 coding DNA: TGTGCCAGCAGTGAACTTTCGACAAAGAACACTGAAGCTTTCTTT. Translated, it gives CASSELSTKNTEAFF.

V usage is TRBV27 and J usage is TRBJ1-1; D is ambiguous. The germline V gene encodes CDR1 MNHEY and CDR2 SMNVEV (reference sequence). V gave up 2 bases and J gave up 4 bases, with 11 bases separating them. This CDR3 is built from 14 residues. The CDR3 DNA reads as TGTGCCAGCAGTTTAGATTGGTCGGGCACTGAAGCTTTCTTT. It translates to CASSLDWSGTEAFF.

This clone has just a few counts. This chain uses TRBV6-5 with TRBJ1-6, with TRBD1 matching over 8 bases. J was trimmed by 10 bases and V by 5 bases; bases with no gene match: 7. From germline, CDR1 is MNHEY and CDR2 SVGAGI. The CDR3 sequence is 14 residues long. CDR3 DNA sequence: TGTGCCAGCAGTCTCCTGACAGGGGCATCACCCCTCCACTTT. Protein: CASSLLTGASPLHF.

The CDR3 spells CASSVGTAGETQYF. In DNA form, the CDR3 reads TGTGCCAGCAGCGTAGGCACAGCTGGAGAGACCCAGTACTTC. The chain employs TRBV9 and TRBJ2-5; D is ambiguous. The V and J ends lost 0 bases and 4 bases respectively, with 10 bases between them. CDR1 SGDLS and CDR2 YYNGEE come from the germline V gene. The CDR3 runs 14 residues. Based on the CDR3 plus reference TRBV9 and TRBJ2-5, the full variable domain is DSGVTQTPKHLITATGQRVTLRCSPRSGDLSVYWYQQSLDQGLQFLIQYYNGEERAKGNILERFSAQQFPDLHSELNLSSLELGDSALYFCASSVGTAGETQYFGPGTRLLVL.

The chain has TRBV7-3 and TRBJ2-2; D gene unclear. Germline lookup yields CDR1 SGHTA and CDR2 FQGTGA. This CDR3 has 15 residues. Trimming shortened V by 0 bases and J by 3 bases, and 8 bases separated the two germline ends. DNA for the CDR3: TGTGCCAGCAGCTTAACGGGCAGTTACACCGGGGAGCTGTTTTTT. It encodes CASSLTGSYTGELFF.

The V and J genes are TRBV2 and TRBJ2-1; 7 bases agree with TRBD2. CDR3 length equals 15 residues. Germline trimming cut 4 bases from V and 4 bases from J; bases unmatched to any gene: 7. Germline V gene lookup returns CDR1 SNHLY and CDR2 FYNNEI. In nucleotides, the CDR3 is TGTGCCAGCAGTGGCGGGAGCAGGGCTTACAATGAGCAGTTCTTC. Its translation is CASSGGSRAYNEQFF.

The chain couples TRBV9 to TRBJ2-7; TRBD2 matches 7 bases. CDR1 SGDLS and CDR2 YYNGEE come from the germline V gene. The V segment lost 0 bases and the J segment 4 bases; nucleotides outside the gene matches: 7. This CDR3 is 15 amino acids long. The CDR3 coding sequence is TGTGCCAGCAGCGTAGAGAGGGAGGGCCAGTACGAGCAGTACTTC. Its protein product is CASSVEREGQYEQYF. Complete variable domain (other parts from reference TRBV9 and TRBJ2-7): DSGVTQTPKHLITATGQRVTLRCSPRSGDLSVYWYQQSLDQGLQFLIQYYNGEERAKGNILERFSAQQFPDLHSELNLSSLELGDSALYFCASSVEREGQYEQYFGPGTRLTVT.

J is TRBJ2-3 and V is TRBV18, with TRBD1 matching over 9 bases. The junction had 5 bases not matched to a gene; V was cut back by 5 bases and J by 2 bases. The CDR3 is made up of 15 amino acids. CDR1 and CDR2 from the germline V gene are KGHSH and LQKENI. CDR3 DNA: TGTGCCAGCTCATATCGGGACAGGGCCACAGATACGCAGTATTTT. Its protein is CASSYRDRATDTQYF.

V is TRBV6-1 and J is TRBJ2-7, with TRBD1 matching 11 bases. CDR1 is MNHNS and CDR2 is SASEGT in the germline V gene. V shed 4 bases, J shed 7 bases, and the junction held 9 bases outside the gene matches. This CDR3 is 15 amino acids long. CDR3 loop: CASSARTGGPVEQYF. The CDR3 region has the DNA TGTGCCAGCAGTGCCCGGACAGGGGGCCCAGTGGAGCAGTACTTC.

The V and J genes are TRBV30 and TRBJ1-6; the D gene is possibly TRBD1 (6 bases). CDR1 is GTSNPN and CDR2 is SVGIG in the germline V gene (reference sequence). Trimming removed 3 bases at V and 10 bases at J, with 16 bases between. The CDR3 length is 14 residues. The CDR3 bases are TGTGCCTGGAGGGGGGGGCAGGCTACCTCACCCCTCCACTTT. This codes for CAWRGGQATSPLHF.

This clone has a handful of counts. The chain is built from TRBV2 and TRBJ1-6; no firm D call. This CDR3 has 16 residues. Trimming took 6 bases from V and 0 from J, leaving 12 bases between them. The germline V gene has CDR1 SNHLY and CDR2 FYNNEI. The CDR3 sequence is CASSTELSSYNSPLHF. The CDR3 region has the DNA TGTGCCAGCAGCACAGAGTTGAGCTCCTATAATTCACCCCTCCACTTT.

This clone was seen once. V gene TRBV4-1 combines with J gene TRBJ2-7; D uncertain. V gave up 4 bases and J gave up 0 bases, with 13 bases separating them. This CDR3 is 15 amino acids long. Germline CDR1 MGHRA, CDR2 YSYEKL. The CDR3 DNA is TGCGCCAGCAGCCTCTCAGAGGTTACCTCCTACGAGCAGTACTTC. Its translation: CASSLSEVTSYEQYF.

This clone was counted once. The gene calls are TRBV28 and TRBJ2-2; 9 nucleotides match TRBD2. There are 18 residues in the CDR3. The germline V gene encodes CDR1 MDHEN and CDR2 SYDVKM. Germline trimming cut 3 bases from V and 4 bases from J; bases unmatched to any gene: 12. The CDR3 DNA reads as TGTGCCAGCAGTTTTAAACCCCTGGGACTAGCCCTCACCGGGGAGCTGTTTTTT. This codes for CASSFKPLGLALTGELFF.

The rearrangement links TRBV7-9 to TRBJ1-2; D is unresolved. This CDR3 is 15 amino acids long. Germline CDR1 SEHNR, CDR2 FQNEAQ (reference sequence). Trimming removed 5 bases at V and 2 bases at J, with 15 bases between. DNA for the CDR3: TGTGCCAGCAGCACACAACCCGGGAAAAACTATGGCTACACCTTC. Protein sequence: CASSTQPGKNYGYTF.

The genes are TRBV15 and TRBJ2-1, with 8 positions matching TRBD2. The CDR3 consists of 16 residues. Per germline, CDR1 LNHNV and CDR2 YYDKDF (reference sequence). V was pared by 0 bases and J by 5 bases, with 6 bases of the junction left unmatched. The CDR3, as DNA: TGTGCCACCAGCAGAGAACGGGGGGGATATAACAATGAGCAGTTCTTC. It codes for CATSRERGGYNNEQFF.

The J gene is TRBJ2-5, the V gene TRBV20-1; no clear D. The CDR3 runs to 11 residues. The germline V gene encodes CDR1 DFQATT and CDR2 SNEGSKA (reference sequence). V was clipped by 0 bases and J by 9 bases, with 8 bases between them. As DNA, the CDR3 is TGCAGTGCTAGAGATTTTAAGCCCCAGTACTTC. Translation: CSARDFKPQYF.

The chain uses TRBV28 and TRBJ2-4; TRBD1 matches at 9 bases. Trimming at V came to 7 bases and at J to 0 bases, leaving 16 bases not matched to a gene. The CDR3 is 19 amino acids. Germline V CDR1 and CDR2: MDHEN, SYDVKM. The CDR3 region has the DNA TGTGCCAGCACCGAAGGGACAGGGAAGAGTGTAGGAGCCAAAAACATTCAGTACTTC. Its translation is CASTEGTGKSVGAKNIQYF.

V gene TRBV15 combines with J gene TRBJ1-2; 9 nucleotides agree with TRBD1. The CDR3 totals 16 residues. J gave up 6 bases and V 1 base, and 9 bases lay outside the gene matches. CDR1 and CDR2 from the germline V gene are LNHNV and YYDKDF (reference sequence). In nucleotides, the CDR3 is TGTGCCACCAGCAGAGGTAAAGGGACAGGGTTCGATGGCTACACCTTC. Protein: CATSRGKGTGFDGYTF.

The V call is TRBV7-2, the J call TRBJ1-3; no reliable D call. With 4 bases removed from V and 3 bases from J, the gap between germline ends came to 13 bases. The CDR3 covers 15 residues. CDR1 and CDR2 from the germline V gene are SGHTA and FQGNSA. Here the CDR3 reads CASSYSDFGGNTIYF. CDR3 sequence (DNA): TGTGCCAGCAGCTATAGTGACTTCGGTGGAAACACCATATATTTT.

Written as DNA, the CDR3 is TGCGCCAGCAGCTTGCGGACTAACACAGATACGCAGTATTTT. Translated: CASSLRTNTDTQYF. The genes are TRBV5-1 and TRBJ2-3; D possibly corresponds to TRBD2 (6 bases). Germline CDR1 reads SGHRS; CDR2 reads YFSETQ. Trimming took off 1 base at V and 2 bases at J, with 8 bases between the two ends. The CDR3 totals 14 residues.

The chain uses TRBV6-5 and TRBJ2-7; 8 nucleotides agree with TRBD2. V dropped 4 bases and J dropped 2; count of bases not matched to a gene: 10. Germline CDR1 is MNHEY and CDR2 is SVGAGI. The CDR3 spans 16 residues. CDR3 DNA sequence: TGTGCCAGCAGTTCCGATAGCGGGAAATCCGCCTACGAGCAGTACTTC. This encodes CASSSDSGKSAYEQYF.

This chain uses TRBV7-9 with TRBJ1-5; 11 bases align to TRBD1. This CDR3 is 17 amino acids long. CDR1 is SEHNR, CDR2 FQNEAQ, per germline (reference sequence). V lost 1 base and J lost 7; bases outside the gene matches: 9. The DNA for the CDR3 is TGTGCCAGCAGCTTAGTCGGGGCCCGGGACAGGGGGCAGCCCCAGCATTTT. Residues: CASSLVGARDRGQPQHF.

The J gene is TRBJ1-2, the V gene TRBV25-1; unclear D gene. Germline values: CDR1 MGHDK, CDR2 SYGVNS. Trimming took 4 bases from V and 5 from J, leaving 14 bases between them. This CDR3 contains 14 residues. The CDR3 DNA sequence: TGTGCCAGCAGTGGTTACCGACAAGCTTATGGCTACACCTTC. Its protein is CASSGYRQAYGYTF.

The rearrangement links TRBV12-5 to TRBJ2-1; a weak D match, TRBD2 (6 bases). CDR3 length: 17 amino acids. The V gene lost 1 base and the J gene lost 8 bases, with 21 bases spanning the gap. CDR1 is LGHNT, CDR2 FRNRAP, per germline. The CDR3 region has the DNA TGTGCTAGTGGTTTGGCGCGCCTCTACTGGAGGGACGATGAGCAGTTCTTC. This sequence encodes CASGLARLYWRDDEQFF. Combining the CDR3 with reference TRBV12-5 and TRBJ2-1 gives the whole variable domain DARVTQTPRHKVTEMGQEVTMRCQPILGHNTVFWYRQTMMQGLELLAYFRNRAPLDDSGMPKDRFSAEMPDATLATLKIQPSEPRDSAVYFCASGLARLYWRDDEQFFGPGTRLTVL.